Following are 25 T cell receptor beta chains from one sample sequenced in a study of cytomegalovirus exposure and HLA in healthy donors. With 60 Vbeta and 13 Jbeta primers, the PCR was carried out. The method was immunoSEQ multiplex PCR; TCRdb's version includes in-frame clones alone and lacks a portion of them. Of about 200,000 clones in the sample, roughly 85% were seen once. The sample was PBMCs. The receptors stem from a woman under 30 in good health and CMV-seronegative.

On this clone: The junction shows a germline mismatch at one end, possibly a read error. CDR3: CASSVALDSGAPDF. The CDR3 DNA sequence: TGTGCCAGCAGCGTAGCCCTGGATAGCGGGGCCCCGGACTTC. V usage is TRBV7-2 and J usage is TRBJ2-7, with TRBD2 matching over 8 bases. This CDR3 is 14 amino acids long. Germline CDR1 is SGHTA and CDR2 is FQGNSA.

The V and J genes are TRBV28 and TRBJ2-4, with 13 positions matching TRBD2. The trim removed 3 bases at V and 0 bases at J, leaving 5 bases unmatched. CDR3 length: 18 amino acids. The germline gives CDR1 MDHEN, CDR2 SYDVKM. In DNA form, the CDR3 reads TGTGCCAGCAGTTTCGGGACTAGCGGGAAACTAGCCAAAAACATTCAGTACTTC. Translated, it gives CASSFGTSGKLAKNIQYF.

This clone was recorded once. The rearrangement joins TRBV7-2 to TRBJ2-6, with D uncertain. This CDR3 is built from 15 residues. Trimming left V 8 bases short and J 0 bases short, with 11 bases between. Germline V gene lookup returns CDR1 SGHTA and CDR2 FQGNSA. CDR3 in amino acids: CASGGGPSGANVLTF. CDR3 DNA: TGTGCCAGCGGCGGCGGTCCCTCTGGGGCCAACGTCCTGACTTTC.

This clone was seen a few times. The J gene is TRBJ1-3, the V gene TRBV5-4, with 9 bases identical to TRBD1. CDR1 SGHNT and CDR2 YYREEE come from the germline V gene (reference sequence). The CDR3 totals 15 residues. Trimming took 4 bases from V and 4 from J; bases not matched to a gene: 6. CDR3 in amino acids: CASSRDRATGNTIYF. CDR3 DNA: TGTGCCAGCAGCCGGGACAGGGCTACAGGAAACACCATATATTTT.

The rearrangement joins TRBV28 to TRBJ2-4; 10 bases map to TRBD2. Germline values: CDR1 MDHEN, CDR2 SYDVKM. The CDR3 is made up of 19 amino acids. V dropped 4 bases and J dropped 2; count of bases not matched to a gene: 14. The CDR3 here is CASSYMRTGTSVSKNIQYF. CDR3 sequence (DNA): TGTGCCAGCAGTTACATGCGGACAGGGACTAGCGTATCCAAAAACATTCAGTACTTC.

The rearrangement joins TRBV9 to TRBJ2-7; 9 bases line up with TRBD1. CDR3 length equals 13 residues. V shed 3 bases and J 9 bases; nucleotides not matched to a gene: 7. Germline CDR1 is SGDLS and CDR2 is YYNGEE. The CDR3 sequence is CASSGGQGFWQYF. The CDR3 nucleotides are TGTGCCAGCAGCGGGGGACAGGGTTTTTGGCAGTACTTC.

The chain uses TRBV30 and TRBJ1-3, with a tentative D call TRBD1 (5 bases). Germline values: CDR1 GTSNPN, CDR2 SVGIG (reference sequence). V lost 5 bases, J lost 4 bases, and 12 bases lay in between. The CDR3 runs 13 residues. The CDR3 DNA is TGTGCCTGGTTACAGGTTCACGGAAACACCATATATTTT. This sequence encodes CAWLQVHGNTIYF.

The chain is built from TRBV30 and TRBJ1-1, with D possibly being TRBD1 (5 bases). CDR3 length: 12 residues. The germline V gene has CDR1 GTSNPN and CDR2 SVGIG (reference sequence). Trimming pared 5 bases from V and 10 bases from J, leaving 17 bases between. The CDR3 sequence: CAWRIGGEGAFF. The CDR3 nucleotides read TGTGCCTGGCGAATCGGGGGGGAAGGAGCTTTCTTT.

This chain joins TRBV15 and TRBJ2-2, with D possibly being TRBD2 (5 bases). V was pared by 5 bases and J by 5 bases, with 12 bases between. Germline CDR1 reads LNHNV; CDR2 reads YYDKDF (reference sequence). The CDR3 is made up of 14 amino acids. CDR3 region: CATSPVRETGELFF. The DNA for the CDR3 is TGTGCCACCAGCCCGGTTCGGGAAACCGGGGAGCTGTTTTTT.

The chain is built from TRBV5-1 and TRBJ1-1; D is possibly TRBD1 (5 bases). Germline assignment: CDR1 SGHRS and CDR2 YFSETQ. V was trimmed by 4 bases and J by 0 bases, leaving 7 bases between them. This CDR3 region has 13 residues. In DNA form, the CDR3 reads TGCGCCAGCAGCCCAGGGCTGAACACTGAAGCTTTCTTT. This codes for CASSPGLNTEAFF.

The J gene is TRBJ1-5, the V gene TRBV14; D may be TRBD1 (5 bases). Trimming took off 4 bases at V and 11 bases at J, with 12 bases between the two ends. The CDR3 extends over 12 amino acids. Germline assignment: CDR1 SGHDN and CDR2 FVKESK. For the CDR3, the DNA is TGTGCCAGCAGCCCTGGCGGGGGGACCCAGCATTTT. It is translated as CASSPGGGTQHF.

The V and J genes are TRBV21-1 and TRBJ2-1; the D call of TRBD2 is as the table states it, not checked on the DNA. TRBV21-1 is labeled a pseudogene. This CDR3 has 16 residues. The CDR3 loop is CASSRGGRIAPNEQFF. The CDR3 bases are TGTGCCAGCAGCCGGGGAGGCCGCATCGCCCCCAATGAGCAGTTCTTC.

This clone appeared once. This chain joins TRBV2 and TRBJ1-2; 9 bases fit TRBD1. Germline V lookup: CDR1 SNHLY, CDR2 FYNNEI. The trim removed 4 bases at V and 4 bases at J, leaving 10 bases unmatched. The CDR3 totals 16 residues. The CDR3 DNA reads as TGTGCCAGCAGTGCCTTAGCGGACAGGGGAAGCTATGGCTACACCTTC. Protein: CASSALADRGSYGYTF.

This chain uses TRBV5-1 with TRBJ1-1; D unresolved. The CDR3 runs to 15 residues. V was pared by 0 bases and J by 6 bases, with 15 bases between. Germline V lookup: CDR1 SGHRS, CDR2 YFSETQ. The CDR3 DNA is TGCGCCAGCAGCTTGGAGGTGGGAGGGTATCCTGAAGCTTTCTTT. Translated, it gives CASSLEVGGYPEAFF.

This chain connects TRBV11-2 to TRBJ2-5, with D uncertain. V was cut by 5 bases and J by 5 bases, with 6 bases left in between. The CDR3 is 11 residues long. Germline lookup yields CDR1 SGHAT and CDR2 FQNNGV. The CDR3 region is CASSLLETQYF. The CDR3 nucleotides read TGTGCCAGCAGCCTACTTGAGACCCAGTACTTC.

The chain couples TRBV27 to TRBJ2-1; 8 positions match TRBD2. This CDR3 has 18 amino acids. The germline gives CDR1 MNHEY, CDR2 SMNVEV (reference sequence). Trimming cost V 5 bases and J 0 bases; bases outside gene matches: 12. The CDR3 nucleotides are TGTGCCAGCAGTATCTCCAGCGGGGGACGTAGCTCCTACAATGAGCAGTTCTTC. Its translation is CASSISSGGRSSYNEQFF.

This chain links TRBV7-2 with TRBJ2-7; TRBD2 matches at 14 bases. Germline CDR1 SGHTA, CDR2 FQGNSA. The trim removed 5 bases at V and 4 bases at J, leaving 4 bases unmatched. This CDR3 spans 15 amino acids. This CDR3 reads CASSTGTSGSYEQYF. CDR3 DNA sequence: TGTGCCAGCAGCACCGGGACTAGCGGGAGTTACGAGCAGTACTTC.

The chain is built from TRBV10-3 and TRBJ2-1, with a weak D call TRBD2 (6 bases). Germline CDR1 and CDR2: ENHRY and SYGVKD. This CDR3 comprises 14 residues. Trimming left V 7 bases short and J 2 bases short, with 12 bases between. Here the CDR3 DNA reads TGTGCCATCAAGGACGGGGAGGCCTACAATGAGCAGTTCTTC. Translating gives CAIKDGEAYNEQFF.

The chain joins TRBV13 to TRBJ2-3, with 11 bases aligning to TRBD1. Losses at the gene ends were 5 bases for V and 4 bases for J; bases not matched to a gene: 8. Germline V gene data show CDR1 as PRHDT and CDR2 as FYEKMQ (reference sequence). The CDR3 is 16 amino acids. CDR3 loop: CASSGPGQGGSDTQYF. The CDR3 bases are TGTGCCAGCAGCGGACCGGGACAGGGGGGGTCAGATACGCAGTATTTT.

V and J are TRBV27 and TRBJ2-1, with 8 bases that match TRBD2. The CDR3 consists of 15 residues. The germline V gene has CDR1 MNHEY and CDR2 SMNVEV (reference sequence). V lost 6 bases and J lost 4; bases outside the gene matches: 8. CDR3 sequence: CASRPGGGRYNEQFF. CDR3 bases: TGTGCCAGCAGGCCCGGGGGGGGCAGGTACAATGAGCAGTTCTTC.

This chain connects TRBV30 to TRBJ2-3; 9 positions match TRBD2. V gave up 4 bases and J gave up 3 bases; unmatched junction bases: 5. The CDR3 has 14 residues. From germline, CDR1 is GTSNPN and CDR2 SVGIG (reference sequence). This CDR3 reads CAWNVAGGTDTQYF. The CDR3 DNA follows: TGTGCCTGGAACGTCGCGGGAGGGACAGATACGCAGTATTTT.

The CDR3 loop reads CASSQEYFRGGTGTGELFF. The CDR3 nucleotides read TGTGCCAGCAGCCAAGAATATTTTCGGGGGGGCACCGGCACCGGGGAGCTGTTTTTT. This chain uses TRBV4-2 with TRBJ2-2; TRBD2 matches 8 bases. Looked up from germline, CDR1 is LGHNA and CDR2 is YNFKEQ. The CDR3 loop spans 19 amino acids. V was pared by 0 bases and J by 4 bases, with 13 bases of the junction left unmatched.

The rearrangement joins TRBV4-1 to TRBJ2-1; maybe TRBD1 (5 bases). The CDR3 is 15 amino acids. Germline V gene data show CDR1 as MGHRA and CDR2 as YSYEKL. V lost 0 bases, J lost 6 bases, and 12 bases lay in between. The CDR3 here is CASSQDPLRVNEQFF. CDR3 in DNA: TGCGCCAGCAGCCAAGATCCCCTCAGGGTCAATGAGCAGTTCTTC.

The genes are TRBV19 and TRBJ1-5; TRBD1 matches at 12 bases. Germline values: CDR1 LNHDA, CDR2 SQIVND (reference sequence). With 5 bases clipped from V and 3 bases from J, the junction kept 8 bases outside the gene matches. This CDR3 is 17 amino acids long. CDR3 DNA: TGTGCCAGTAGTCCTCAGGGACAGGGGGCAACCAATCAGCCCCAGCATTTT. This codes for CASSPQGQGATNQPQHF.

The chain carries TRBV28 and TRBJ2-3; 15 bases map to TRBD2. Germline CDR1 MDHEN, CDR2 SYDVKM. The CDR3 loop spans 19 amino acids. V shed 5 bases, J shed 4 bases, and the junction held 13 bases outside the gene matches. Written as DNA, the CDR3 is TGTGCCAGCAGTCCAACCGGGACTAGCGGGAGGCCCCTATCAGATACGCAGTATTTT. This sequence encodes CASSPTGTSGRPLSDTQYF. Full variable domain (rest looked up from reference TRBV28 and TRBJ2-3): DVKVTQSSRYLVKRTGEKVFLECVQDMDHENMFWYRQDPGLGLRLIYFSYDVKMKEKGDIPEGYSVSREKKERFSLILESASTNQTSMYLCASSPTGTSGRPLSDTQYFGPGTRLTVL.